The 20 T cell receptor beta chains reported below all come from one sample, sequenced in a study of OX40 agonist ivuxolimab in advanced cancers. TCRdb's copy holds only in-frame clones and misses some; the assay was immunoSEQ multiplex PCR. In the table there are approximately 56,000 clones, 80% to 90% of which are singletons. The sample was CD4+ or CD8+ T cells sorted from blood, taken in a trial of the OX40 agonist ivuxolimab. These receptors were taken from an adult with an advanced solid tumor such as melanoma, head and neck, liver or kidney cancer.

The chain couples TRBV28 to TRBJ2-4; no clear D. Germline V gene lookup returns CDR1 MDHEN and CDR2 SYDVKM. V dropped 6 bases and J dropped 8 bases, with 23 bases sitting between them. This CDR3 is 16 amino acids long. In DNA form, the CDR3 reads TGTGCCAGCAGACCACACCTCCTGGACGGAGAGGACATTCAGTACTTC. This gives the protein CASRPHLLDGEDIQYF. The complete variable domain, with remaining parts taken from reference TRBV28 and TRBJ2-4, reads DVKVTQSSRYLVKRTGEKVFLECVQDMDHENMFWYRQDPGLGLRLIYFSYDVKMKEKGDIPEGYSVSREKKERFSLILESASTNQTSMYLCASRPHLLDGEDIQYFGAGTRLSVL.

The chain recombines TRBV4-1 with TRBJ1-4, with D perhaps TRBD1 (5 bases). The length of the CDR3 is 15 residues. The V end lost 1 base, the J end lost 7 bases, and 13 bases lay between the germline ends. In germline, CDR1 is MGHRA, CDR2 YSYEKL. CDR3 amino acids: CASSQGGGYGEKLFF. The CDR3 DNA follows: TGCGCCAGCAGCCAAGGGGGGGGGTATGGTGAAAAACTGTTTTTT.

This chain uses TRBV2 with TRBJ2-3; TRBD2 matches 7 bases. The CDR3 length is 15 residues. The V and J ends lost 8 bases and 2 bases, in that order; junction bases with no gene match: 10. Germline CDR1 reads SNHLY; CDR2 reads FYNNEI. The CDR3 region is CASYELAEITDTQYF. The CDR3, as DNA: TGTGCCAGCTACGAGCTAGCGGAAATCACAGATACGCAGTATTTT. The full variable domain, its missing parts supplied by reference TRBV2 and TRBJ2-3, is EPEVTQTPSHQVTQMGQEVILRCVPISNHLYFYWYRQILGQKVEFLVSFYNNEISEKSEIFDDQFSVERPDGSNFTLKIRSTKLEDSAMYFCASYELAEITDTQYFGPGTRLTVL.

The genes are TRBV6-5 and TRBJ1-2; D remains ambiguous. The germline gives CDR1 MNHEY, CDR2 SVGAGI. Trimming shortened V by 2 bases and J by 4 bases, and 8 bases separated the two germline ends. The CDR3 runs to 13 residues. The CDR3, as DNA: TGTGCCAGCAGTTACAGCGGGGTCTATGGCTACACCTTC. Encoded protein: CASSYSGVYGYTF.

This clone was seen more than once but under ten times. This chain uses TRBV7-9 with TRBJ2-7; D call uncertain. Germline CDR1 is SEHNR and CDR2 is FQNEAQ (reference sequence). This CDR3 is 13 amino acids long. V lost 5 bases to trimming and J lost 7 bases, with 15 bases between them. The chain's CDR3 is CASSPDAAREQYF. The CDR3 DNA sequence: TGTGCCAGCAGCCCGGATGCGGCACGGGAGCAGTACTTC.

This chain links TRBV27 with TRBJ1-1; possible D gene TRBD1, 5 bases. Germline CDR1 is MNHEY and CDR2 is SMNVEV (reference sequence). V shed 3 bases and J shed 1 base, with 9 bases lying between them. This CDR3 spans 14 amino acids. CDR3 sequence (DNA): TGTGCCAGCAGTTTTACTGGGACGAACACTGAAGCTTTCTTT. This encodes CASSFTGTNTEAFF.

This clone is categorized as medium-sized (0.01 to 0.1%). The chain uses TRBV7-2 and TRBJ1-5; D unclear. The CDR3 has 14 residues. Trimming took 6 bases from V and 4 from J, leaving 13 bases between them. Germline V gene data show CDR1 as SGHTA and CDR2 as FQGNSA. CDR3 protein: CASSLALGNQPQHF. The CDR3 nucleotides read TGTGCCAGCAGTCTCGCCCTAGGGAATCAGCCCCAGCATTTT.

The chain couples TRBV19 to TRBJ2-7, with 10 bases fitting TRBD1. J gave up 2 bases and V 7 bases, and 5 bases lay outside the gene matches. This CDR3 has 14 residues. In germline, CDR1 is LNHDA, CDR2 SQIVND (reference sequence). CDR3: CASTSGTGAYEQYF. The CDR3 DNA follows: TGTGCCAGTACCTCAGGGACAGGGGCCTACGAGCAGTACTTC. The full variable domain, with the rest looked up from reference TRBV19 and TRBJ2-7, is DGGITQSPKYLFRKEGQNVTLSCEQNLNHDAMYWYRQDPGQGLRLIYYSQIVNDFQKGDIAEGYSVSREKKESFPLTVTSAQKNPTAFYLCASTSGTGAYEQYFGPGTRLTVT.

The gene calls are TRBV4-1 and TRBJ2-2; D is undetermined. This CDR3 comprises 14 residues. The germline V gene has CDR1 MGHRA and CDR2 YSYEKL. V lost 0 bases and J 5 bases, leaving 7 bases between the germline ends. CDR3 amino acids: CASSQDAGTGELFF. The CDR3 region has the DNA TGCGCCAGCAGCCAAGACGCCGGGACCGGGGAGCTGTTTTTT.

The rearrangement links TRBV7-6 to TRBJ2-7; 8 positions match TRBD2. The CDR3 loop spans 15 amino acids. Unmatched junction bases numbered 7, after V lost 0 bases and J lost 6 bases. Germline V lookup: CDR1 SGHVS, CDR2 FNYEAQ. As DNA, the CDR3 is TGTGCCAGCAGCTTAGCCGCGGGGGGCCCTTTCGAGCAGTACTTC. Translated, it gives CASSLAAGGPFEQYF.

V gene TRBV13 combines with J gene TRBJ2-7; 7 bases fit TRBD1. V dropped 3 bases and J dropped 5; count of bases not matched to a gene: 7. The CDR3 is 14 amino acids. Germline V gene lookup returns CDR1 PRHDT and CDR2 FYEKMQ (reference sequence). CDR3 residues: CASSFLTGVHEQYF. As DNA, the CDR3 is TGTGCCAGCAGCTTTCTAACAGGGGTCCACGAGCAGTACTTC. Based on the CDR3 plus reference TRBV13 and TRBJ2-7, the full variable domain is AAGVIQSPRHLIKEKRETATLKCYPIPRHDTVYWYQQGPGQDPQFLISFYEKMQSDKGSIPDRFSAQQFSDYHSELNMSSLELGDSALYFCASSFLTGVHEQYFGPGTRLTVT.

The J gene is TRBJ2-3, the V gene TRBV7-9, with 7 bases lining up with TRBD1. The germline V gene encodes CDR1 SEHNR and CDR2 FQNEAQ (reference sequence). With V trimmed by 2 bases and J by 1 base, 0 bases remained unmatched. This CDR3 contains 14 residues. This chain's CDR3 is CASSLTGGTDTQYF. The DNA for the CDR3 is TGTGCCAGCAGCTTAACAGGGGGCACAGATACGCAGTATTTT.

The V call is TRBV28, the J call TRBJ1-1; tentatively, D is TRBD1 (5 bases). Germline V CDR1 and CDR2: MDHEN, SYDVKM. This CDR3 comprises 13 residues. The V gene lost 10 bases and the J gene lost 4 bases, with 16 bases spanning the gap. The CDR3 nucleotides read TGTGCCACCTATCTTGGGGCGCGCACTGAAGCTTTCTTT. Amino acid sequence: CATYLGARTEAFF. The entire variable domain, with the rest obtained from reference TRBV28 and TRBJ1-1, is as follows: DVKVTQSSRYLVKRTGEKVFLECVQDMDHENMFWYRQDPGLGLRLIYFSYDVKMKEKGDIPEGYSVSREKKERFSLILESASTNQTSMYLCATYLGARTEAFFGQGTRLTVV.

The rearrangement uses TRBV2 and TRBJ1-3; D is possibly TRBD1 (5 bases). The CDR3 totals 14 residues. CDR1 SNHLY and CDR2 FYNNEI come from the germline V gene. V lost 4 bases and J 8 bases, leaving 15 bases between the germline ends. CDR3 nucleotide sequence: TGTGCCAGCAGTGTGGGCAGGGAGGAGGACACCATATATTTT. This encodes CASSVGREEDTIYF.

The chain combines TRBV30 with TRBJ2-5; 7 bases map to TRBD2. The J call may be in error: the DNA end matches TRBJ2-7 better. The CDR3 consists of 13 residues. Germline assignment: CDR1 GTSNPN and CDR2 SVGIG (reference sequence). CDR3 loop: CAWSVGGGDEQYF. CDR3 nucleotide sequence: TGTGCCTGGAGTGTCGGCGGGGGTGACGAGCAGTACTTC.

This clone was picked up one time. The chain links TRBV14 to TRBJ2-7; no reliable D call. Germline V gene sequence: CDR1 SGHDN, CDR2 FVKESK. With 8 bases removed from V and 3 bases from J, the gap between germline ends came to 14 bases. CDR3 length equals 13 residues. The chain's CDR3 is CASSLPSYYEQYF. The CDR3 DNA follows: TGTGCCAGCTCCCTACCTTCTTACTACGAGCAGTACTTC.

The chain uses TRBV9 and TRBJ2-3; TRBD2 matches 14 bases. In germline, CDR1 is SGDLS, CDR2 YYNGEE. The junction had 6 bases not matched to a gene; V was cut back by 4 bases and J by 2 bases. The CDR3 runs 17 residues. CDR3 sequence (DNA): TGTGCCAGCAGCCCGAGGACTAGCGGGGGGTTCACAGATACGCAGTATTTT. Its protein is CASSPRTSGGFTDTQYF.

The genes are TRBV6-5 and TRBJ1-2; possibly TRBD1 for D (6 bases). CDR1 is MNHEY, CDR2 SVGAGI, per germline. The CDR3 length is 13 residues. With 7 bases removed from V and 4 bases from J, the gap between germline ends came to 13 bases. The CDR3 region is CASTLGGSYGYTF. CDR3 bases: TGTGCCAGCACCCTAGGGGGGTCCTATGGCTACACCTTC.

The chain employs TRBV18 and TRBJ2-3, with a possible D match to TRBD1 (7 bases). This CDR3 is built from 14 residues. Germline V gene lookup returns CDR1 KGHSH and CDR2 LQKENI. With 2 bases removed from V and 5 bases from J, the gap between germline ends came to 11 bases. CDR3 nucleotide sequence: TGTGCCAGCTCACCAGACAGGGAGGAAGATACGCAGTATTTT. The encoded protein is CASSPDREEDTQYF.

The CDR3 DNA reads as TGTGCCATCAGTGGACAGGGGGAGGATGGCTACACCTTC. Amino acid sequence: CAISGQGEDGYTF. The gene calls are TRBV10-3 and TRBJ1-2; the match to TRBD1 covers 9 bases. Per the germline V gene, CDR1 is ENHRY and CDR2 is SYGVKD. V dropped 4 bases and J dropped 6; count of bases not matched to a gene: 3. There are 13 residues in the CDR3.